This T cell receptor (beta chain) was documented in a study of blood T cell repertoires in COVID-19. Data came from immunoSEQ multiplex PCR; TCRdb stores just in-frame clones and leaves some out. The sample records about 190,000 clones, about 85% being singletons. This CDR3 contains 12 residues. Trimming pared 10 bases from V and 5 bases from J, leaving 12 bases between. The V call is TRBV12-3 or TRBV12-4, the J call TRBJ1-5, with unresolved D. Material: peripheral blood. The clonotype originates from a man older than 75 with COVID-19, enrolled during active disease. The CDR3 loop reads CATCRADQPQHF. The CDR3 bases are TGTGCCACCTGTAGAGCGGATCAGCCCCAGCATTTT.